This TCR beta chain emerged from a study of T cell responses to AZD1222 COVID-19 vaccine. Measured with immunoSEQ multiplex PCR; TCRdb has only the in-frame clones, and not every one. Of 75,000 to 95,000 clones listed, roughly nine tenths are singletons. V gave up 1 base and J gave up 3 bases; unmatched junction bases: 7. Germline CDR1 is GTSNPN and CDR2 is SVGIG (reference sequence). This CDR3 comprises 17 residues. Findings and caveats of the study: Among those given AZD1222, only five to seven were seropositive at baseline. Repertoires were obtained solely post-peak T cell response. Mostly white British, mostly female donors; authors suggested clonal diversity may be underestimated.

With regard to this clone: The antigen is undetermined.

The chain uses TRBV30 and TRBJ2-6, with 9 bases identical to TRBD1. The receptor was derived from an adult who received the AZD1222 COVID-19 vaccine. The sample in question was peripheral blood, obtained 28 days after the second AZD1222 dose. The CDR3 nucleotides are TGTGCCTGGAGTGGGGGACAGGGAAGAAGTGGGGCCAACGTCCTGACTTTC. Its translation: CAWSGGQGRSGANVLTF.